What follows are 22 T cell receptor beta chains derived from one specimen sequenced in a study of siplizumab effects on memory and regulatory T cells. Repertoires were generated with immunoSEQ multiplex PCR, while TCRdb's copy carries only in-frame clones and drops some. The data show some 41,000 clones, about 90% seen once. The sample was naive CD4+ T cells sorted from blood. These TCRs come from a human donor in good health.

This sequence joins TRBV5-1 and TRBJ2-7; 8 bases are shared with TRBD2. CDR3 length: 15 amino acids. CDR1 and CDR2 from the germline V gene are SGHRS and YFSETQ. Unmatched junction bases numbered 8, after V lost 1 base and J lost 5 bases. This CDR3 reads CASSLRASGHHEQYF. The DNA of the CDR3 is TGCGCCAGCAGCTTGAGGGCTAGCGGGCACCACGAGCAGTACTTC.

This chain uses TRBV6-1 with TRBJ1-5; D is unresolved. This CDR3 region has 14 residues. Germline V lookup: CDR1 MNHNS, CDR2 SASEGT. Trimming cost V 3 bases and J 3 bases, with 9 bases left between them. CDR3 in DNA: TGTGCCAGCAGTGAGATGTCTTTCAATCAGCCCCAGCATTTT. Translation gives CASSEMSFNQPQHF.

V and J are TRBV11-3 and TRBJ2-2, with D unclear. CDR3 length equals 14 residues. The V and J ends lost 5 bases and 4 bases respectively, with 11 bases between them. Germline V CDR1 and CDR2: SGHNT, YENEEA. CDR3 loop: CASSPLLGTGELFF. In nucleotides, the CDR3 is TGTGCCAGCAGCCCCCTACTGGGCACCGGGGAGCTGTTTTTT.

The chain carries TRBV6-5 and TRBJ2-7, with 7 bases fitting TRBD1. Per germline, CDR1 MNHEY and CDR2 SVGAGI. The CDR3 runs to 14 residues. V dropped 7 bases and J dropped 8; count of bases not matched to a gene: 14. This CDR3 is CASNYSPDREQQYF. In DNA form, the CDR3 reads TGTGCCAGCAACTATTCCCCAGACAGGGAGCAGCAGTACTTC.

The count of this clone is one. This sequence joins TRBV19 and TRBJ1-2; D call uncertain. V shed 6 bases and J shed 4 bases, with 12 bases lying between them. This CDR3 region has 13 residues. Per the germline V gene, CDR1 is LNHDA and CDR2 is SQIVND (reference sequence). CDR3 residues: CASSVDGPYGYTF. In DNA, the CDR3 is TGTGCCAGTAGCGTCGACGGACCCTATGGCTACACCTTC.

The chain couples TRBV11-2 to TRBJ2-5; 7 bases agree with TRBD1. J was trimmed by 5 bases and V by 2 bases; bases with no gene match: 5. Germline loops: CDR1 SGHAT, CDR2 FQNNGV. The CDR3 runs 14 residues. CDR3 coding DNA: TGTGCCAGCAGCTTAACAGGGGCAGGGGAGACCCAGTACTTC. This translates into CASSLTGAGETQYF.

This clone was counted between two and nine times. The chain employs TRBV9 and TRBJ2-3; no clear D. CDR1 and CDR2 from the germline V gene are SGDLS and YYNGEE. V lost 0 bases, J lost 6 bases, and 14 bases lay in between. The CDR3 length is 15 residues. The CDR3 DNA follows: TGTGCCAGCAGCGTAGATCAAATTAGGGTGGATACGCAGTATTTT. Translated: CASSVDQIRVDTQYF.

This clone was counted a single time. The chain joins TRBV5-1 to TRBJ1-1; D not resolved. CDR3 length: 15 amino acids. V shed 2 bases and J shed 1 base, with 12 bases lying between them. From germline, CDR1 is SGHRS and CDR2 YFSETQ. The CDR3 protein is CASSFTPFSNTEAFF. The CDR3 DNA reads as TGCGCCAGCAGCTTCACCCCATTTTCGAACACTGAAGCTTTCTTT.

This chain connects TRBV4-1 to TRBJ2-2; 10 nucleotides align to TRBD1. Germline loops: CDR1 MGHRA, CDR2 YSYEKL. CDR3 size: 15 residues. Germline trimming cut 2 bases from V and 5 bases from J; bases unmatched to any gene: 2. The CDR3: CASSQWTGGTGELFF. The CDR3 DNA sequence: TGCGCCAGCAGCCAATGGACAGGGGGGACCGGGGAGCTGTTTTTT.

This sequence joins TRBV10-3 and TRBJ2-3; the D is unclear. V gave up 9 bases and J gave up 0 bases, with 7 bases separating them. Per the germline V gene, CDR1 is ENHRY and CDR2 is SYGVKD. The CDR3 has 12 amino acids. CDR3 protein: CAMATSTDTQYF. The CDR3 nucleotides read TGTGCCATGGCCACTAGCACAGATACGCAGTATTTT.

DNA of the CDR3: TGTGCCAGCAGCCAAGAGTGGAGCACAGATACGCAGTATTTT. Protein product: CASSQEWSTDTQYF. The J gene is TRBJ2-3, the V gene TRBV14, with D uncertain. In germline, CDR1 is SGHDN, CDR2 FVKESK. The V gene lost 0 bases and the J gene lost 0 bases, with 4 bases spanning the gap. The length of the CDR3 is 14 residues.

This clone was found once. This chain connects TRBV4-1 to TRBJ2-7, with 12 bases identical to TRBD2. Trimming cost V 2 bases and J 6 bases; bases outside gene matches: 5. CDR3 length: 15 amino acids. Germline CDR1 and CDR2: MGHRA and YSYEKL. In nucleotides, the CDR3 is TGCGCCAGCAGCCAATGGCCTAGCGGGAGGGGCGAGCAGTACTTC. It yields the protein CASSQWPSGRGEQYF.

The chain joins TRBV6-1 to TRBJ2-7; D is undetermined. The CDR3 loop spans 11 amino acids. V was clipped by 3 bases and J by 2 bases, with 2 bases between them. Germline lookup yields CDR1 MNHNS and CDR2 SASEGT. The CDR3 loop is CASSDPYEQYF. In nucleotides, the CDR3 is TGTGCCAGCAGTGACCCCTACGAGCAGTACTTC.

The chain employs TRBV7-9 and TRBJ2-7; D gene uncertain. The CDR3 is 13 residues long. Germline assignment: CDR1 SEHNR and CDR2 FQNEAQ (reference sequence). V lost 3 bases, J lost 11 bases, and 17 bases lay in between. CDR3 coding DNA: TGTGCCAGCAGCTTCGTATCTGAGGAGCGCAAGTACTTC. Its translation is CASSFVSEERKYF.

The chain joins TRBV5-4 to TRBJ2-5; 8 positions match TRBD2. Trimming removed 0 bases from V and 1 base from J; junction bases left unmatched: 5. Per germline, CDR1 SGHNT and CDR2 YYREEE (reference sequence). The CDR3 covers 16 residues. CDR3 sequence reads: CASSLAGGGIQETQYF. The CDR3 DNA follows: TGTGCCAGCAGCTTGGCTGGCGGGGGGATCCAAGAGACCCAGTACTTC.

The chain recombines TRBV5-1 with TRBJ1-5, with TRBD1 matching over 10 bases. The CDR3 consists of 14 residues. J gave up 4 bases and V 3 bases, and 1 base lay outside the gene matches. Looked up from germline, CDR1 is SGHRS and CDR2 is YFSETQ. CDR3 DNA sequence: TGCGCCAGCAGCTCGGGACAGGGGAATCAGCCCCAGCATTTT. Its protein is CASSSGQGNQPQHF.

This rearrangement joins TRBV7-9 to TRBJ2-3; D gene unclear. V was trimmed by 4 bases and J by 1 base, leaving 12 bases between them. CDR3 length: 15 amino acids. Germline V lookup: CDR1 SEHNR, CDR2 FQNEAQ (reference sequence). Here the CDR3 DNA reads TGTGCCAGCAGCTCCCCCTATTCGGGCACAGATACGCAGTATTTT. Its protein is CASSSPYSGTDTQYF.

The V gene is TRBV6-5, the J gene TRBJ2-5; perhaps TRBD1 as D (6 bases). CDR1 is MNHEY and CDR2 is SVGAGI in the germline V gene. The CDR3 is 14 amino acids. V was clipped by 8 bases and J by 5 bases, with 18 bases between them. CDR3 DNA: TGTGCCAGCGAACGGGGACATAGGGGGGAGACCCAGTACTTC. This codes for CASERGHRGETQYF.

The chain combines TRBV18 with TRBJ2-1; D uncertain. The CDR3 is 15 residues long. V lost 3 bases, J lost 0 bases, and 9 bases lay in between. The germline V gene has CDR1 KGHSH and CDR2 LQKENI. CDR3 nucleotide sequence: TGTGCCAGCTCACCCTCCCTAAGCTCCTACAATGAGCAGTTCTTC. Residues: CASSPSLSSYNEQFF.

The rearrangement uses TRBV6-1 and TRBJ1-1, with D hard to call. Germline CDR1 MNHNS, CDR2 SASEGT. The CDR3 has 12 residues. Trimming left V 3 bases short and J 0 bases short, with 2 bases between. The CDR3 sequence: CASSELNTEAFF. In DNA, the CDR3 is TGTGCCAGCAGTGAGTTGAACACTGAAGCTTTCTTT.

This chain connects TRBV19 to TRBJ2-5; TRBD2 matches 14 bases. CDR1 and CDR2 (germline): LNHDA, SQIVND (reference sequence). CDR3 length equals 16 residues. Trimming took 5 bases from V and 7 from J; bases not matched to a gene: 9. CDR3 DNA sequence: TGTGCCAGTAGTGTGCGACTAGCGGGAGGGCGAGCGACCCAGTACTTC. It encodes CASSVRLAGGRATQYF.

The gene calls are TRBV19 and TRBJ2-7; TRBD1 matches 9 bases. The CDR3 sequence is 13 residues long. The V segment lost 7 bases and the J segment 3 bases; nucleotides outside the gene matches: 4. Germline CDR1 is LNHDA and CDR2 is SQIVND (reference sequence). This CDR3 reads CASNRDRDYEQYF. CDR3 nucleotide sequence: TGTGCCAGTAACCGGGACAGGGACTACGAGCAGTACTTC.